In its sample, the clone carrying this T cell receptor (beta chain) was seen once. The data were taken from a study of blood T cell repertoires in COVID-19. For the study at large: Italy, Spain and the United States were the sources of the convalescent and acute COVID-19 samples. From T cells, B-cell-depleted T cells, or PBMCs came the material, which was cDNA or gDNA.

The CDR3 contains 16 residues. Unmatched junction bases numbered 5, after V lost 3 bases and J lost 1 base. Germline CDR1 is KGHSH and CDR2 is LQKENI. As handled by the study authors: The assay estimated nucleated cells by amplifying reference gene primers. The method was immunoSEQ multiplex PCR; TCRdb's version includes in-frame clones alone and lacks a portion of them. V, J and clone size were drawn from that table, and D and trimming were deduced from the DNA. Here the sample spans about 270,000 clones, about 87% being singletons. V and J are TRBV18 and TRBJ2-3; 9 bases line up with TRBD2. The TCR sequence derives from a man between 60 and 70 years old who had recovered from COVID-19. Sequenced sample: peripheral blood. The CDR3 region has the DNA TGTGCCAGCTCACCTCAACTAGCGGGTGGCACAGATACGCAGTATTTT. It encodes CASSPQLAGGTDTQYF.